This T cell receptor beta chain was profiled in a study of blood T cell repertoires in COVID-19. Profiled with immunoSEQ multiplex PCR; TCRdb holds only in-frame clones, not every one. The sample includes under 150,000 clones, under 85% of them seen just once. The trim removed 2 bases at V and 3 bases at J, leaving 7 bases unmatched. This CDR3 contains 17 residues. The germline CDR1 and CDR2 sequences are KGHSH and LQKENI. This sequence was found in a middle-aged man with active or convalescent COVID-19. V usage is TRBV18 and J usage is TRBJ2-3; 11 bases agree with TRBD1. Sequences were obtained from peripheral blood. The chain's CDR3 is CASSPILGTGGTDTQYF. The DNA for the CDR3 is TGTGCCAGCTCACCAATTCTCGGGACAGGGGGAACAGATACGCAGTATTTT.